One sample yielded the 29 T cell receptor beta chains listed below, sequenced in a study of EBV T-cell therapy then PD-1 blockade in nasopharyngeal carcinoma. The method was immunoSEQ multiplex PCR; TCRdb's version includes in-frame clones alone and lacks a portion of them. In the table there are 20,000 to 25,000 clones, 82% of which are singletons. These TCRs' antigens remain unknown. Described treatment: AdE1-LMPpoly-expanded autologous EBV-specific T-cell therapy followed by anti-PD-1 nivolumab. Sequenced material: CD8+ T cells from blood, taken at day -245 from a patient whose treatment included autologous EBV-specific T cells and nivolumab. The receptor set was obtained from a man aged 40-50 years with nasopharyngeal carcinoma.

The V call is TRBV6-5, the J call TRBJ1-4; D is undetermined. V lost 0 bases, J lost 0 bases, and 8 bases lay in between. Germline lookup yields CDR1 MNHEY and CDR2 SVGAGI. CDR3 length: 16 amino acids. Written as DNA, the CDR3 is TGTGCCAGCAGTTACTCTTGGGATGCAACTAATGAAAAACTGTTTTTT. It translates to CASSYSWDATNEKLFF.

The chain links TRBV3-1 (or the pseudogene TRBV3-2) to TRBJ2-3; D gene ambiguous. Germline assignment: CDR1 LGHDT and CDR2 YNNKEL (reference sequence). V lost 0 bases and J lost 6, with 13 bases in between. The CDR3 length is 15 residues. CDR3 in amino acids: CASSQDPVGSDTQYF. The CDR3 DNA reads TGTGCCAGCAGCCAAGATCCGGTGGGGTCGGATACGCAGTATTTT.

The gene calls are TRBV7-6 and TRBJ2-7; 12 positions match TRBD1. Unmatched junction bases numbered 8, after V lost 5 bases and J lost 6 bases. The length of the CDR3 is 15 residues. The germline V gene has CDR1 SGHVS and CDR2 FNYEAQ. The CDR3 nucleotides are TGTGCCAGCAGCCCGGGACAGGGGGCAGGCATCGAGCAGTACTTC. Amino acid sequence: CASSPGQGAGIEQYF.

This sequence joins TRBV7-6 and TRBJ2-3, with D unresolved. V lost 1 base and J lost 2, with 7 bases in between. The CDR3 has 14 residues. CDR1 is SGHVS and CDR2 is FNYEAQ in the germline V gene. The CDR3 nucleotides are TGTGCCAGCAGCTTAGGGGTTAACACAGATACGCAGTATTTT. This gives the protein CASSLGVNTDTQYF.

This clone has just a few counts. The genes are TRBV10-3 and TRBJ2-7; 9 bases align to TRBD1. V lost 10 bases, J lost 0 bases, and 7 bases stayed unmatched. CDR3 length: 14 amino acids. CDR1 and CDR2 (germline): ENHRY, SYGVKD. The CDR3 here is CATNPGQGSYEQYF. As DNA, the CDR3 is TGTGCCACGAACCCGGGACAGGGCTCCTACGAGCAGTACTTC.

The chain joins TRBV5-1 to TRBJ1-1; 7 bases are a match to TRBD1. Germline CDR1 and CDR2: SGHRS and YFSETQ. With 1 base clipped from V and 4 bases from J, the junction kept 1 base outside the gene matches. CDR3 length: 13 amino acids. CDR3 residues: CASSLQGGTEAFF. For the CDR3, the DNA is TGCGCCAGCAGCTTGCAGGGGGGCACTGAAGCTTTCTTT.

The DNA of the CDR3 is TGTGCCAGCAGCGTAGTAGTCAGGGGGGACACTGAAGCTTTCTTT. Residues: CASSVVVRGDTEAFF. The V call is TRBV9, the J call TRBJ1-1; 7 bases align to TRBD1. The CDR3 runs to 15 residues. Germline-derived CDR1 and CDR2 are SGDLS and YYNGEE. The V segment lost 0 bases and the J segment 3 bases; nucleotides outside the gene matches: 5.

The chain joins TRBV19 to TRBJ1-5, with 8 positions matching TRBD1. J was trimmed by 5 bases and V by 2 bases; bases with no gene match: 11. This CDR3 spans 17 amino acids. The germline V gene encodes CDR1 LNHDA and CDR2 SQIVND (reference sequence). CDR3 sequence: CASSISQGASFYQPQHF. CDR3 sequence (DNA): TGTGCCAGTAGTATAAGCCAGGGGGCGAGTTTTTATCAGCCCCAGCATTTT.

The chain joins TRBV27 to TRBJ1-2; 7 bases align to TRBD1. Trimming took 4 bases from V and 0 from J; bases not matched to a gene: 8. The germline CDR1 and CDR2 sequences are MNHEY and SMNVEV (reference sequence). The CDR3 is 16 residues long. The CDR3 protein is CASSSTGTDSNYGYTF. DNA of the CDR3: TGTGCCAGCAGTTCTACCGGGACAGACTCTAACTATGGCTACACCTTC.

The rearrangement links TRBV27 to TRBJ1-1; maybe TRBD1 (6 bases). CDR1 and CDR2 (germline): MNHEY, SMNVEV (reference sequence). The germline V and J ends were trimmed by 6 bases and 4 bases, with 18 bases remaining between them. The CDR3 loop spans 15 amino acids. For the CDR3, the DNA is TGTGCCAGCAGATTGACGGGGGGCGGAGGCACTGAAGCTTTCTTT. It is translated as CASRLTGGGGTEAFF.

V gene TRBV4-3 combines with J gene TRBJ2-6, with a possible D match to TRBD1 (6 bases). This CDR3 has 16 amino acids. Per the germline V gene, CDR1 is LGHNA and CDR2 is YSLEER. Trimming shortened V by 4 bases and J by 0 bases, and 10 bases separated the two germline ends. The CDR3 bases are TGCGCCAGCAGCCCCGTGACAGGCTCTGGGGCCAACGTCCTGACTTTC. Translation gives CASSPVTGSGANVLTF.

The genes are TRBV4-3 and TRBJ1-1; the D is unclear. Between the trimmed V and J ends, which lost 2 bases and 8 bases, there was a span of 21 bases. Germline CDR1 is LGHNA and CDR2 is YSLEER. The CDR3 sequence is 16 residues long. The CDR3 region is CASSQLEGSPADEAFF. The CDR3 region has the DNA TGCGCCAGCAGCCAACTTGAGGGTAGTCCTGCGGACGAAGCTTTCTTT.

The V and J genes are TRBV6-2 or TRBV6-3 and TRBJ1-6; no firm D call. V dropped 2 bases and J dropped 12 bases, with 5 bases sitting between them. The CDR3 has 11 residues. Germline-derived CDR1 and CDR2 are MNHEY and SVGEGT. The CDR3 nucleotides read TGTGCCAGCAGTTACGTGGGACCCCTCCACTTT. Amino acids: CASSYVGPLHF.

V and J are TRBV6-5 and TRBJ2-3, with unresolved D. The CDR3 is made up of 16 amino acids. CDR1 is MNHEY and CDR2 is SVGAGI in the germline V gene. V was pared by 0 bases and J by 0 bases, with 10 bases between. Written as DNA, the CDR3 is TGTGCCAGCAGTTACTCAGCTTCACAAAGCACAGATACGCAGTATTTT. Translating gives CASSYSASQSTDTQYF.

This clone counts as medium-sized. The rearrangement joins TRBV14 to TRBJ2-1, with unresolved D. This CDR3 has 13 residues. Germline CDR1 is SGHDN and CDR2 is FVKESK. The V end was cut by 0 bases, the J end by 9 bases, with 9 bases between. The CDR3 coding sequence is TGTGCCAGCAGCCAAGATTCCCTAGGTGAGCAGTTCTTC. Its translation is CASSQDSLGEQFF.

The chain couples TRBV9 to TRBJ2-1; D is perhaps TRBD1 (6 bases). CDR1 and CDR2 (germline): SGDLS, YYNGEE. This CDR3 is built from 14 residues. The V gene lost 3 bases and the J gene lost 6 bases, with 13 bases spanning the gap. The CDR3 nucleotides are TGTGCCAGCAGCGCGGGACACGGAGGCAATGAGCAGTTCTTC. This translates into CASSAGHGGNEQFF.

This clone occurred once. The CDR3 reads CASSDSASGGFDEQYF. CDR3 DNA: TGTGCCAGCAGTGACTCCGCCAGCGGGGGGTTCGACGAGCAGTACTTC. The rearrangement joins TRBV6-4 to TRBJ2-7; 9 bases match TRBD2. This CDR3 has 16 residues. CDR1 and CDR2 (germline): MRHNA, SNTAGT. V lost 0 bases, J lost 5 bases, and 8 bases stayed unmatched.

The chain links TRBV5-5 to TRBJ2-1; D uncertain. The CDR3 sequence is 13 residues long. V lost 0 bases and J 12 bases, leaving 13 bases between the germline ends. The V gene's germline CDR1 is SGHKS and CDR2 YYEKEE (reference sequence). The CDR3 sequence: CASSLGPPQGQFF. The CDR3, as DNA: TGTGCCAGCAGCTTGGGACCACCCCAAGGGCAGTTCTTC. The full variable domain, rest sourced from reference TRBV5-5 and TRBJ2-1, is DAGVTQSPTHLIKTRGQQVTLRCSPISGHKSVSWYQQVLGQGPQFIFQYYEKEERGRGNFPDRFSARQFPNYSSELNVNALLLGDSALYLCASSLGPPQGQFFGPGTRLTVL.

The rearrangement links TRBV13 to TRBJ2-7; no firm D call. The germline V and J ends were trimmed by 2 bases and 2 bases, with 13 bases remaining between them. The germline V gene encodes CDR1 PRHDT and CDR2 FYEKMQ (reference sequence). CDR3 length: 15 residues. The CDR3 sequence: CASSLMGPETYEQYF. The CDR3 DNA reads TGTGCCAGCAGCTTAATGGGTCCGGAAACCTACGAGCAGTACTTC.

This sequence joins TRBV13 and TRBJ2-1, with 12 bases aligning to TRBD2. This CDR3 is 16 amino acids long. Germline loops: CDR1 PRHDT, CDR2 FYEKMQ (reference sequence). Trimming removed 7 bases from V and 2 bases from J; junction bases left unmatched: 6. The CDR3 DNA reads TGTGCCAGCATCCTTCTAGCGGGGGGGCCCTACAATGAGCAGTTCTTC. This translates into CASILLAGGPYNEQFF.

The genes are TRBV19 and TRBJ1-1, with 9 positions matching TRBD1. The ends lost 6 bases at V and 8 bases at J; junction bases unmatched: 16. CDR3 length equals 16 residues. Germline assignment: CDR1 LNHDA and CDR2 SQIVND (reference sequence). This chain's CDR3 is CASRKLRDRVEVEAFF. DNA of the CDR3: TGTGCCAGTAGGAAACTCCGGGACAGGGTTGAGGTCGAAGCTTTCTTT.

With regard to this clone: The same CDR3 can be traced to other DNA sequences in this sample. The CDR3 here is CASSLSRTGELFF. The CDR3 DNA reads TGTGCCAGCAGTTTATCGAGGACCGGGGAGCTGTTTTTT. The V and J genes are TRBV27 and TRBJ2-2; D uncertain. Germline CDR1 MNHEY, CDR2 SMNVEV (reference sequence). This CDR3 region has 13 residues. V lost 0 bases and J 5 bases, leaving 4 bases between the germline ends.

The chain uses TRBV6-4 and TRBJ2-3; D is perhaps TRBD1 or TRBD2 (5 bases each). CDR1 is MRHNA, CDR2 SNTAGT, per germline. The CDR3 covers 14 residues. Trimming cost V 6 bases and J 2 bases, with 12 bases left between them. CDR3 in amino acids: CASSAGTTTDTQYF. In DNA form, the CDR3 reads TGTGCCAGCAGCGCCGGGACCACCACAGATACGCAGTATTTT.

J is TRBJ1-2 and V is TRBV5-1; D may be TRBD1 (6 bases). The V end lost 4 bases, the J end lost 5 bases, and 12 bases lay between the germline ends. The length of the CDR3 is 13 residues. Germline V gene data show CDR1 as SGHRS and CDR2 as YFSETQ. The CDR3 sequence is CASSRGPRYGYTF. CDR3 nucleotides: TGCGCCAGCAGCCGGGGGCCTCGATATGGCTACACCTTC.

The V gene is TRBV14, the J gene TRBJ2-7; 10 nucleotides agree with TRBD1. The CDR3 is 16 residues long. The germline V gene has CDR1 SGHDN and CDR2 FVKESK. The trim removed 6 bases at V and 3 bases at J, leaving 11 bases unmatched. CDR3 residues: CASSIPPGTGDYEQYF. The DNA of the CDR3 is TGTGCCAGCAGTATCCCCCCCGGGACAGGGGACTACGAGCAGTACTTC.

The chain carries TRBV19 and TRBJ2-3, with D hard to call. The CDR3 contains 14 residues. The V end lost 8 bases, the J end lost 1 base, and 13 bases lay between the germline ends. CDR1 is LNHDA and CDR2 is SQIVND in the germline V gene (reference sequence). CDR3 in amino acids: CASESGQGTDTQYF. As DNA, the CDR3 is TGTGCCAGTGAGTCCGGCCAGGGCACAGATACGCAGTATTTT.

V is TRBV9 and J is TRBJ1-2; no firm D call. Germline V gene data show CDR1 as SGDLS and CDR2 as YYNGEE. Trimming pared 1 base from V and 8 bases from J, leaving 18 bases between. This CDR3 comprises 15 residues. The CDR3 spells CASSVHPSAVWGYTF. CDR3 in DNA: TGTGCCAGCAGCGTACACCCCTCAGCGGTCTGGGGCTACACCTTC.

The chain combines TRBV7-2 with TRBJ2-7; D is perhaps TRBD2 (7 bases). This CDR3 region has 17 residues. Germline assignment: CDR1 SGHTA and CDR2 FQGNSA. V lost 4 bases to trimming and J lost 0 bases, with 19 bases between them. The CDR3 loop reads CASSSLEWGGPSYEQYF. CDR3 in DNA: TGTGCCAGCAGCTCCTTAGAATGGGGGGGCCCCTCCTACGAGCAGTACTTC. Together with reference TRBV7-2 and TRBJ2-7, the CDR3 gives the full variable domain: GAGVSQSPSNKVTEKGKDVELRCDPISGHTALYWYRQSLGQGLEFLIYFQGNSAPDKSGLPSDRFSAERTGGSVSTLTIQRTQQEDSAVYLCASSSLEWGGPSYEQYFGPGTRLTVT.

The chain is built from TRBV24-1 and TRBJ2-4; D gene uncertain. The germline V gene encodes CDR1 KGHDR and CDR2 SFDVKD. The V gene lost 5 bases and the J gene lost 6 bases, with 10 bases spanning the gap. The CDR3 is 13 amino acids. CDR3 loop: CATSAAGGNIQYF. CDR3 DNA sequence: TGTGCCACCAGTGCGGCAGGTGGAAACATTCAGTACTTC.